This T cell receptor beta chain was identified in a study of beta chain features in type 1 diabetes. Whole-study results and caveats: In all four CD4+ subsets, TCRB CDR3 length was significantly, moderately reduced in type 1 diabetes. PCR might pick shorter templates more often, in the same way for patients and controls. Fewer insertions but more deletions were seen at VDJ junctions in type 1 diabetes patients.

This clone turned up a few times. The target antigen is unknown. Germline CDR1 is SGHNT and CDR2 is YYREEE (reference sequence). Trimming shortened V by 4 bases and J by 3 bases, and 10 bases separated the two germline ends. The CDR3 covers 13 residues. Every isolated RNA sample was fully reverse transcribed, so sequencing captured expressed TCRB transcripts. The method was immunoSEQ multiplex PCR; TCRdb's version includes in-frame clones alone and lacks a portion of them. The sample comprises around 140,000 clones, approximately 9% of which are singletons, and about 0.7% rests with the top ten. CD4+ naive, central memory, regulatory and stem cell-like memory cells were sorted via CD45RO/CCR7/CD25/CD127/CD95/CD27. Each population that was sorted was more than 98% pure.

This chain joins TRBV5-4 and TRBJ2-5; TRBD1 might be the D (6 bases). The TCR comes from a man younger than 40 with type 1 diabetes. The sample consisted of central memory CD4+ T cells from blood. As DNA, the CDR3 is TGTGCCAGCAGCGCACAGGGTAAAGAGACCCAGTACTTC. Translating it yields CASSAQGKETQYF.